The clone carrying this T cell receptor (beta chain) has only a few counts. The data derive from a study of shared clonotypes between healthy human individuals. Several immunoSEQ plates held equal portions of the genomic DNA taken from each subset. TCRdb's table, derived via immunoSEQ multiplex PCR, lists solely in-frame clones and lacks some. The repertoire includes about 490,000 clones, 65% to 85% of them detected once, and roughly 13% sits in the top ten. None of the donors, who were healthy HIV-negative adults, had recently had acute infections or vaccinations. This CDR3 comprises 13 residues. Trimming pared 7 bases from V and 5 bases from J, leaving 14 bases between. Germline V gene lookup returns CDR1 SNHLY and CDR2 FYNNEI.

Sequenced sample: PBMCs. The sequence was obtained from a woman in her thirties or forties in good health. Some clones in this sample may be carry-over from other donors' samples. V usage is TRBV2 and J usage is TRBJ1-2; D ambiguous. The CDR3 is CASIAVRGYGYTF. CDR3 sequence (DNA): TGTGCCAGCATTGCTGTGCGGGGATATGGCTACACCTTC.